One sample yielded the 22 T cell receptor beta chains listed below, sequenced in a study of neurological immune-mediated disorders. TCRdb itself ran the 5' RACE reads through MiXCR, one entry per CDR3 protein. The table lists approximately 60,000 distinct CDR3 sequences, 3.5% to 4.5% of them singletons. Source material: PBMCs. The origin of the receptors is a middle-aged man with multiple sclerosis.

This clonotype was counted at least ten times. The chain recombines TRBV7-9 with TRBJ1-1; D is unclear. The CDR3 consists of 12 residues. V was clipped by 6 bases and J by 11 bases, with 16 bases between them. Looked up from germline, CDR1 is SEHNR and CDR2 is FQNEAQ (reference sequence). CDR3 coding DNA: TGTGCCAGCAGACCAGACTCCGAAGGCGCTTTCTTT. Residues: CASRPDSEGAFF. Variable domain in full (rest from reference TRBV7-9 and TRBJ1-1): DTGVSQNPRHKITKRGQNVTFRCDPISEHNRLYWYRQTLGQGPEFLTYFQNEAQLEKSRLLSDRFSAERPKGSFSTLEIQRTEQGDSAMYLCASRPDSEGAFFGQGTRLTVV.

This clonotype came up many times. V and J are TRBV12-3 or TRBV12-4 and TRBJ1-1, with D possibly matching TRBD1 (6 bases). The CDR3 runs 13 residues. Trimming pared 5 bases from V and 7 bases from J, leaving 14 bases between. Here the CDR3 DNA reads TGTGCCAGCAGTACGGGGGACATCGGTGAAGCTTTCTTT. This translates into CASSTGDIGEAFF.

J is TRBJ2-7 and V is TRBV20-1; D unresolved. The CDR3 runs 12 residues. Germline-derived CDR1 and CDR2 are DFQATT and SNEGSKA (reference sequence). V lost 3 bases, J lost 0 bases, and 6 bases lay in between. CDR3 amino acids: CSASLNSYEQYF. The CDR3 DNA sequence: TGCAGTGCTAGTCTGAACTCCTACGAGCAGTACTTC.

The gene calls are TRBV24-1 and TRBJ1-5; no clear D. The CDR3 runs 14 residues. In germline, CDR1 is KGHDR, CDR2 SFDVKD. With 3 bases removed from V and 8 bases from J, the gap between germline ends came to 13 bases. CDR3 amino acids: CATSDEERREPQHF. DNA of the CDR3: TGTGCCACCAGTGATGAGGAAAGGAGAGAGCCCCAGCATTTT.

This clonotype came up a few times. This chain links TRBV6-6 with TRBJ2-5; 7 bases fit TRBD1. V shed 2 bases, J shed 1 base, and the junction held 13 bases outside the gene matches. Germline V CDR1 and CDR2: MNHNY, SVGAGI (reference sequence). The CDR3 contains 18 residues. This CDR3 reads CASSYPEQGQPFQETQYF. The CDR3 DNA reads as TGTGCCAGCAGTTACCCGGAGCAGGGACAGCCGTTCCAAGAGACCCAGTACTTC.

This clonotype showed up many times. The rearrangement links TRBV14 to TRBJ2-1, with 11 bases fitting TRBD1. V was pared by 3 bases and J by 4 bases, with 8 bases of the junction left unmatched. The CDR3 has 17 residues. Germline CDR1 and CDR2: SGHDN and FVKESK. CDR3: CASSHGRDRGRYNEQFF. The DNA for the CDR3 is TGTGCCAGCAGCCATGGAAGGGACAGGGGGAGATACAATGAGCAGTTCTTC.

This clonotype was seen ten or more times. The V gene is TRBV5-1, the J gene TRBJ2-5, with 12 bases lining up with TRBD2. Germline V CDR1 and CDR2: SGHRS, YFSETQ. This CDR3 contains 14 residues. Germline trimming cut 4 bases from V and 4 bases from J; bases unmatched to any gene: 2. The CDR3 loop reads CASSRTSGVETQYF. For the CDR3, the DNA is TGCGCCAGCAGCCGGACTAGCGGGGTAGAGACCCAGTACTTC.

Ten or more counts support this clonotype. V gene TRBV20-1 combines with J gene TRBJ1-2; unclear D gene. Trimming pared 1 base from V and 4 bases from J, leaving 19 bases between. Germline CDR1 reads DFQATT; CDR2 reads SNEGSKA (reference sequence). The CDR3 totals 16 residues. CDR3 region: CSARADRVAPLYGYTF. The CDR3 nucleotides read TGCAGTGCTAGAGCTGATAGGGTAGCCCCCCTCTATGGCTACACCTTC.

This clonotype was seen ten or more times. The CDR3 sequence is CSAPRGSGANVLTF. The CDR3 nucleotides are TGCAGTGCTCCTAGGGGCTCTGGGGCCAACGTCCTGACTTTC. The rearrangement joins TRBV20-1 to TRBJ2-6, with D perhaps matching TRBD1 (5 bases). This CDR3 spans 14 amino acids. V was clipped by 5 bases and J by 0 bases, with 8 bases between them. Germline CDR1 DFQATT, CDR2 SNEGSKA (reference sequence).

This clonotype was counted ten times or more. This sequence joins TRBV5-1 and TRBJ2-2; D could derive from TRBD1 or TRBD2 (6 bases each). CDR1 is SGHRS and CDR2 is YFSETQ in the germline V gene. The CDR3 is 16 residues long. The V end lost 1 base, the J end lost 3 bases, and 13 bases lay between the germline ends. The CDR3 protein is CASSLWPGADTGELFF. CDR3 DNA sequence: TGCGCCAGCAGCTTGTGGCCGGGGGCGGACACCGGGGAGCTGTTTTTT.

At least ten counts were recorded for this clonotype. This sequence joins TRBV7-8 and TRBJ2-1; 9 bases agree with TRBD2. V lost 6 bases to trimming and J lost 5 bases; unmatched junction nucleotides: 14. The CDR3 runs to 17 residues. Germline V gives CDR1 SGHVS, CDR2 FQNEAQ. The CDR3 DNA follows: TGTGCCAGCAGGGGTTTCGTAGCGGGGGACCATAACAATGAGCAGTTCTTC. This translates into CASRGFVAGDHNNEQFF.

Ten or more counts support this clonotype. The chain employs TRBV7-2 and TRBJ2-3; maybe TRBD2 (7 bases). The CDR3 is 14 residues long. V was pared by 10 bases and J by 6 bases, with 20 bases between. Germline assignment: CDR1 SGHTA and CDR2 FQGNSA. The chain's CDR3 is CATSWGGATDTQYF. The DNA of the CDR3 is TGTGCCACTAGTTGGGGGGGCGCGACGGATACGCAGTATTTT.

This clonotype turned up a few times. Germline is not matched at one junction end, which may reflect a read error. The rearrangement links TRBV18 to TRBJ1-5, with a possible D match to TRBD1 (5 bases). This CDR3 is 15 amino acids long. The germline V gene has CDR1 KGHSH and CDR2 LQKENI. The CDR3 spells CASSTGANSNQPQNF. CDR3 nucleotides: TGTGCCAGCTCAACCGGGGCGAATAGCAATCAGCCCCAGAATTTT.

This clonotype turned up a few times. A much bigger clone sits one base away, suggesting this may be a read error. The chain employs TRBV5-1 and TRBJ1-1; D remains unclear. The CDR3 spans 14 residues. V shed 4 bases and J shed 6 bases, with 16 bases lying between them. Per the germline V gene, CDR1 is SGHRS and CDR2 is YFSETQ. CDR3 sequence (DNA): TGCGCCAGCAGCCGGGGAAAGGCCTACCCTGAAGCTTTCTTT. Encoded protein: CASSRGKAYPEAFF.

This clonotype was counted at least ten times. CDR3 in amino acids: CASSLRGQGYTEAFF. The DNA for the CDR3 is TGTGCCAGCAGTTTACGTGGACAGGGGTATACTGAAGCTTTCTTT. The V and J genes are TRBV12-3 or TRBV12-4 and TRBJ1-1, with 9 bases aligning to TRBD1. This CDR3 is built from 15 residues. Trimming took 2 bases from V and 5 from J; bases not matched to a gene: 6.

In this sample, this clonotype turned up a few times. This sequence joins TRBV5-1 and TRBJ2-1; possible D gene TRBD1, 6 bases. The CDR3 is 15 residues long. Between the trimmed V and J ends, which lost 3 bases and 4 bases, there was a span of 14 bases. Germline values: CDR1 SGHRS, CDR2 YFSETQ. The CDR3 DNA reads as TGCGCCAGCAGCTGGGACATCAACGGGTACAATGAGCAGTTCTTC. Its protein is CASSWDINGYNEQFF.

There are many counts of this clonotype. V and J are TRBV7-8 and TRBJ2-5, with 7 bases identical to TRBD2. CDR3 size: 18 residues. J lost 2 bases, V lost 4 bases, and 16 bases had no gene match. Germline loops: CDR1 SGHVS, CDR2 FQNEAQ. CDR3 residues: CASSSGPWRGLQQETQYF. Written as DNA, the CDR3 is TGTGCCAGCAGCTCCGGCCCTTGGCGGGGACTACAACAAGAGACCCAGTACTTC.

This clonotype appeared many times. The chain uses TRBV6-5 and TRBJ2-7; TRBD2 might be the D (6 bases). CDR1 and CDR2 from the germline V gene are MNHEY and SVGAGI. There are 12 residues in the CDR3. With 2 bases removed from V and 7 bases from J, the gap between germline ends came to 9 bases. The CDR3 here is CASSYDGREQYV. CDR3 coding DNA: TGTGCCAGCAGTTACGACGGGAGAGAGCAGTACGTC.

In its sample, this clonotype was seen many times. This chain links TRBV12-3 or TRBV12-4 with TRBJ2-5; TRBD1 or TRBD2 may be the D gene (6 bases each). Between the trimmed V and J ends, which lost 1 base and 5 bases, there was a span of 14 bases. The CDR3 extends over 15 amino acids. Written as DNA, the CDR3 is TGTGCCAGCAGTTTAGAGGGGGGCCTGGAGGAGACCCAGTACTTC. Residues: CASSLEGGLEETQYF.

This clonotype was seen ten or more times. The chain carries TRBV14 and TRBJ2-5, with 9 nucleotides matching TRBD1. The CDR3 is 15 amino acids. The germline V gene has CDR1 SGHDN and CDR2 FVKESK. V gave up 1 base and J gave up 4 bases; unmatched junction bases: 4. The CDR3 protein is CASSQVDRGGETQYF. The CDR3 bases are TGTGCCAGCAGCCAAGTTGACAGGGGGGGAGAGACCCAGTACTTC.

Regarding this clonotype: At one boundary the junction diverges from the germline segment, which might be a read error. The chain links TRBV12-3 or TRBV12-4 to TRBJ1-1; D ambiguous. The CDR3 is made up of 12 amino acids. The CDR3 region is CTSSRANTEAFF. The CDR3 DNA reads TGTACCAGCAGCCGGGCGAACACTGAAGCTTTCTTT.

This clonotype was seen ten or more times. The V and J genes are TRBV5-5 and TRBJ1-4; D not resolved. V lost 1 base to trimming and J lost 8 bases, with 15 bases between them. Germline values: CDR1 SGHKS, CDR2 YYEKEE (reference sequence). CDR3 length: 15 amino acids. CDR3 protein: CASSLYGVYGEKLFF. CDR3 sequence (DNA): TGTGCCAGCAGCTTGTATGGGGTATACGGAGAAAAACTGTTTTTT.